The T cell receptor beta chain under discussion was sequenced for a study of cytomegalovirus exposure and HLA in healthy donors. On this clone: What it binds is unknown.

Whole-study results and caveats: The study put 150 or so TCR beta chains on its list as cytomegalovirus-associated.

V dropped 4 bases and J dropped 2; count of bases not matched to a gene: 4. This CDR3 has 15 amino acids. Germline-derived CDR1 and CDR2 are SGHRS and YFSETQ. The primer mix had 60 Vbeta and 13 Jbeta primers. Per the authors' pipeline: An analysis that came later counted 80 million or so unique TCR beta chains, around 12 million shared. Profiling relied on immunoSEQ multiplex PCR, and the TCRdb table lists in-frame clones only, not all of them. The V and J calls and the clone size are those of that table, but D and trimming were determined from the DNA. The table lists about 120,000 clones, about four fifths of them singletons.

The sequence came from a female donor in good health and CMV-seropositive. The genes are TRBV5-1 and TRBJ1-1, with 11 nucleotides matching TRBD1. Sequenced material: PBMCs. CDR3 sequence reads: CASSPRTGGNTEAFF. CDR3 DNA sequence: TGCGCCAGCAGCCCTCGGACAGGGGGCAACACTGAAGCTTTCTTT.